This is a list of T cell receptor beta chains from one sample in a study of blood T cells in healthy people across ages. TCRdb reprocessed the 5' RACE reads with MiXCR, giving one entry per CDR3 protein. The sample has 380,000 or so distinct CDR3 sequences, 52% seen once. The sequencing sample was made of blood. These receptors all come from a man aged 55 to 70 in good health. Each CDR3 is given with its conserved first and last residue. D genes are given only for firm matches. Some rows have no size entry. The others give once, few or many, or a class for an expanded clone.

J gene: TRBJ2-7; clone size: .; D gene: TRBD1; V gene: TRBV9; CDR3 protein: CASSVGTGGLYEQYF; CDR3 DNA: TGTGCCAGCAGCGTAGGGACAGGGGGCCTGTACGAGCAGTACTTC
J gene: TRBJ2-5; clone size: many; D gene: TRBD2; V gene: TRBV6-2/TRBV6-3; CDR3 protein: CASSYFGTSGETQYF; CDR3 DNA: TGTGCCAGCAGTTACTTCGGGACTAGTGGAGAGACCCAGTACTTC
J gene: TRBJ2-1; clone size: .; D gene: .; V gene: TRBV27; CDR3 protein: CASGPGQKWGNEQFF; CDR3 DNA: TGTGCCTCCGGGCCGGGACAAAAGTGGGGTAATGAGCAGTTCTTC
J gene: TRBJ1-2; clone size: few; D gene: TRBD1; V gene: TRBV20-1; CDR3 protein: CSGDREISGYTF; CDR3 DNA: TGCAGTGGGGACAGGGAGATCAGTGGCTACACCTTC
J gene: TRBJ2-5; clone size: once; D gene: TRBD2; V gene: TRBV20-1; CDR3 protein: CSAAHPSGGVVTQYF; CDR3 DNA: TGCAGTGCTGCCCACCCTAGCGGGGGGGTAGTGACCCAGTACTTC
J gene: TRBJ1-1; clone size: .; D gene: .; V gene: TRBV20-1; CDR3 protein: CSAPNDKNTEAFF; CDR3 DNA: TGCAGTGCCCCTAATGACAAGAACACTGAAGCTTTCTTT
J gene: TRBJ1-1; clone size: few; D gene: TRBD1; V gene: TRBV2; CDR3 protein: CASRTRTGAVAFF; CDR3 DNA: TGTGCCAGCAGAACTCGGACAGGGGCGGTAGCTTTCTTT
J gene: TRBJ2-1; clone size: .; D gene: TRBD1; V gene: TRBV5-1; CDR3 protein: CASSLDISRDSYNEQFF; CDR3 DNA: TGCGCCAGCAGCTTGGATATTAGCCGGGACAGTTACAATGAGCAGTTCTTC
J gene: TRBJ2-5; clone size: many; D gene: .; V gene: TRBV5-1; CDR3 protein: CASSLDRSQETQYF; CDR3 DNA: TGCGCCAGCAGCTTGGACAGGAGCCAAGAGACCCAGTACTTC
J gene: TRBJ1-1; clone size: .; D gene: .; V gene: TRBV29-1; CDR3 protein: CSVGDTEAFF; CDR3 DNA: TGCAGCGTTGGGGACACTGAAGCTTTCTTT
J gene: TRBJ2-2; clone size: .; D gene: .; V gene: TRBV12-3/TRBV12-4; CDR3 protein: CASSLGEGELFF; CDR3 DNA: TGTGCCAGCAGTCTCGGGGAAGGGGAGCTGTTTTTT
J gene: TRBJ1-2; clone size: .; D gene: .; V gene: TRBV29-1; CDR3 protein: CSVEETARNYGYTF; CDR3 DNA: TGCAGCGTTGAAGAGACAGCTAGAAACTATGGCTACACCTTC
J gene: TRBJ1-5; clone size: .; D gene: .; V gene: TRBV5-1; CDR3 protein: CASSVEGGNQPQHF; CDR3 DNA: TGCGCCAGCAGCGTGGAAGGGGGCAATCAGCCCCAGCATTTT
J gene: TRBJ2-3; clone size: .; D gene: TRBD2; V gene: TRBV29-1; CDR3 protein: CSVDGGIRTDTQYF; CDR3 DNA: TGCAGCGTTGACGGGGGGATTCGGACAGATACGCAGTATTTT
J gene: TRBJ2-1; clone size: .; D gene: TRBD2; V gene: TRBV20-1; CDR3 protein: CSARLAGYLNEQFF; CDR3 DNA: TGCAGTGCCCGACTAGCGGGATACCTCAATGAGCAGTTCTTC
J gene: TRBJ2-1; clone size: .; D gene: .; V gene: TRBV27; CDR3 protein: CASSGGWGERGYNEQFF; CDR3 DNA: TGTGCCAGCAGTGGGGGTTGGGGGGAGAGGGGGTACAATGAGCAGTTCTTC
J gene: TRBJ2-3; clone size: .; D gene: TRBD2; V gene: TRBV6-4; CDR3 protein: CASSELAGSTDTQYF; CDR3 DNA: TGTGCCAGCAGCGAACTAGCGGGGAGCACAGATACGCAGTATTTT
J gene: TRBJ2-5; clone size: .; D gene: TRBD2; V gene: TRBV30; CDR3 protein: CAWGTSATQETQYF; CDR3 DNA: TGTGCCTGGGGGACTAGCGCTACACAAGAGACCCAGTACTTC